Each of the 6 T cell receptor beta chains below was sequenced from the same sample in a study of siplizumab effects on memory and regulatory T cells (dated by TCRdb to about 2019). Library prep was done by the immunoSEQ multiplex PCR assay. TCRdb obtained this table from immuneACCESS and retained in-frame rearrangements with V and J assigned. These tables miss some clones; where compared with another copy, unresolved V genes account for less than half of the shortfall, and the remainder is unexplained. The sample has about 100,000 clones on record, approximately 92% of them singletons. Together, the top ten hold 0.15% of the sample. Input material: CD4+ T cells sorted from blood. The receptors derive from a human donor in good health.

CDR3 coding DNA: TGTGCCAGCAGTGAAGGGGGTGGGGGACAGGGGTATGGCTACACCTTC. Amino acids: CASSEGGGGQGYGYTF. This chain uses TRBV25-1 with TRBJ1-2; 10 bases map to TRBD1. The V segment lost 2 bases and the J segment 5 bases; nucleotides outside the gene matches: 8. Germline CDR1 and CDR2: MGHDK and SYGVNS. The CDR3 is 16 amino acids.

The CDR3 sequence is CASSTRGDSYAEQYF. CDR3 DNA: TGTGCCAGCAGCACGCGGGGGGACTCCTATGCCGAGCAGTACTTC. The gene calls are TRBV7-9 and TRBJ2-7; 8 nucleotides line up with TRBD2. The V and J ends lost 5 bases and 6 bases, in that order; junction bases with no gene match: 12. The CDR3 has 15 amino acids. Germline assignment: CDR1 SEHNR and CDR2 FQNEAQ (reference sequence). Complete variable domain (other parts from reference TRBV7-9 and TRBJ2-7): DTGVSQNPRHKITKRGQNVTFRCDPISEHNRLYWYRQTLGQGPEFLTYFQNEAQLEKSRLLSDRFSAERPKGSFSTLEIQRTEQGDSAMYLCASSTRGDSYAEQYFGPGTRLTVT.

Only one count was recorded for this clone. The chain recombines TRBV6-6 with TRBJ1-5, with a tentative D call TRBD1 (5 bases). The CDR3 runs 14 residues. Germline-derived CDR1 and CDR2 are MNHNY and SVGAGI (reference sequence). Trimming removed 7 bases at V and 3 bases at J, with 13 bases between. As DNA, the CDR3 is TGTGCCAGCAACTTGGGGGGTGACAATCAGCCCCAGCATTTT. It translates to CASNLGGDNQPQHF.

This sequence joins TRBV7-7 and TRBJ2-3; the D is unclear. Trimming took 1 base from V and 6 from J, leaving 2 bases between them. Looked up from germline, CDR1 is SSHAT and CDR2 is FNYEAQ (reference sequence). The CDR3 covers 11 residues. The CDR3 region is CASSLEDTQYF. Written as DNA, the CDR3 is TGTGCCAGCAGCTTAGAGGATACGCAGTATTTT.

The J gene is TRBJ1-5, the V gene TRBV27; D ambiguous. The CDR3 length is 16 residues. Per germline, CDR1 MNHEY and CDR2 SMNVEV (reference sequence). The V and J ends lost 4 bases and 0 bases respectively, with 13 bases between them. The CDR3 nucleotides are TGTGCCAGCAGTTCGTTAGGAGGGATTAGCAATCAGCCCCAGCATTTT. Residues: CASSSLGGISNQPQHF.

The genes are TRBV5-4 and TRBJ1-1, with D possibly being TRBD1 (5 bases). Trimming removed 2 bases at V and 3 bases at J, with 8 bases between. The CDR3 runs to 13 residues. In germline, CDR1 is SGHNT, CDR2 YYREEE (reference sequence). The CDR3 nucleotides are TGTGCCAGCAGCTTTCGGGACGACACTGAAGCTTTCTTT. It translates to CASSFRDDTEAFF. Together with reference TRBV5-4 and TRBJ1-1, the CDR3 gives the full variable domain: ETGVTQSPTHLIKTRGQQVTLRCSSQSGHNTVSWYQQALGQGPQFIFQYYREEENGRGNFPPRFSGLQFPNYSSELNVNALELDDSALYLCASSFRDDTEAFFGQGTRLTVV.